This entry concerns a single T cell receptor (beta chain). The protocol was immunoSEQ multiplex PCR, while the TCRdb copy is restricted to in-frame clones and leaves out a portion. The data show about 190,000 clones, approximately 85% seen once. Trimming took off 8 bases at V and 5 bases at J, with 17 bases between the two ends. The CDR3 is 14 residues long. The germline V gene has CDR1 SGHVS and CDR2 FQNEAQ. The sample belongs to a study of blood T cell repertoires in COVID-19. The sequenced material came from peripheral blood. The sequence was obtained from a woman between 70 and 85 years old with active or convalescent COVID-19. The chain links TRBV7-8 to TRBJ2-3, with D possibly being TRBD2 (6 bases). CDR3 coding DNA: TGTGCCAGCTCCCCCGGAGGGGCCAAAGATACGCAGTATTTT. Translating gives CASSPGGAKDTQYF.